This entry concerns a single TCR beta chain. The sample originates from a study of T-cell reconstitution after alpha-beta-depleted transplantation in children. Unique molecular identifiers were incorporated when the TCRbeta library was constructed. TCRdb itself ran the PCR reads through MiXCR, one entry per CDR3 protein. The sample has about 210,000 distinct CDR3 sequences, roughly 18% seen once. This CDR3 has 14 residues. From germline, CDR1 is SGHRS and CDR2 YFSETQ. Trimming removed 4 bases at V and 5 bases at J, with 13 bases between. The chain combines TRBV5-1 with TRBJ2-4; D possibly matches TRBD1 or TRBD2 (5 bases each). Material: PBMCs, mostly from graft donor cells, obtained 360 days after TCRalphabeta/CD19-depleted stem cell transplant. The sequence was obtained from a male patient between 2 and 10 years old who had a stem cell transplant for acute lymphoblastic leukemia, so the T cells may come from the graft donor. The chain's CDR3 is CASSPYGGQNIQYF. The CDR3 DNA reads as TGCGCCAGCAGCCCCTATGGGGGACAAAACATTCAGTACTTC.